Below are 32 T cell receptor beta chains sequenced from a single sample in a study of T-cell memory formation after mild COVID-19. In TCRdb, the 5' RACE reads were re-called with MiXCR into one record per CDR3 protein. The table shows around 250,000 distinct CDR3 sequences, with under 20% occurring only once. Sequences were obtained from PBMCs or a T cell subset sorted from them (not recorded which). These receptor sequences come from a man aged 18-30 years who had mild COVID-19 (a few samples of this study predate the infection). Cell type and time point are not known.

The V gene is TRBV5-4, the J gene TRBJ2-5; 9 bases agree with TRBD1. The CDR3 sequence is 18 residues long. Germline CDR1 and CDR2: SGHNT and YYREEE (reference sequence). V lost 4 bases, J lost 4 bases, and 17 bases stayed unmatched. The CDR3 here is CASSPRSPGTGTGETQYF. CDR3 DNA: TGTGCCAGCAGCCCGCGGTCCCCCGGGACAGGGACCGGAGAGACCCAGTACTTC.

The chain carries TRBV2 and TRBJ1-2; TRBD1 aligns across 7 bases. This CDR3 spans 15 amino acids. The trim removed 2 bases at V and 4 bases at J, leaving 7 bases unmatched. The germline V gene encodes CDR1 SNHLY and CDR2 FYNNEI. CDR3 in DNA: TGTGCCAGCAGTGAATTACAGGGGATAGCCTATGGCTACACCTTC. This translates into CASSELQGIAYGYTF.

This clonotype was picked up a small number of times. The CDR3 reads CASSETDTQYF. The CDR3 DNA reads as TGCGCCAGCAGCGAAACAGATACGCAGTATTTT. The V and J genes are TRBV5-1 and TRBJ2-3; D gene uncertain. The CDR3 extends over 11 amino acids. Germline V CDR1 and CDR2: SGHRS, YFSETQ. Trimming took off 4 bases at V and 3 bases at J, with 3 bases between the two ends.

The CDR3 coding sequence is TGCGCCAGCAGCCCCGTTCGAGGGAACCAAGAGACCCAGTACTTC. Translation: CASSPVRGNQETQYF. The chain is built from TRBV5-1 and TRBJ2-5, with D possibly being TRBD2 (5 bases). Germline V CDR1 and CDR2: SGHRS, YFSETQ. The CDR3 loop spans 15 amino acids. The V end was cut by 4 bases, the J end by 0 bases, with 13 bases between.

This clonotype appeared a few times. The chain links TRBV28 to TRBJ1-2, with 9 bases identical to TRBD1. Germline CDR1 is MDHEN and CDR2 is SYDVKM. This CDR3 contains 12 residues. The junction had 5 bases not matched to a gene; V was cut back by 7 bases and J by 8 bases. The CDR3, as DNA: TGTGCCAGCAAGACAGGGGGAGACGGCTACACCTTC. As protein: CASKTGGDGYTF.

The V and J genes are TRBV2 and TRBJ2-3; possible D gene TRBD1, 7 bases. Germline loops: CDR1 SNHLY, CDR2 FYNNEI. V was shortened by 3 bases and J by 9 bases, with 16 bases between the two germline ends. The CDR3 spans 14 residues. CDR3 in amino acids: CASSEGTAGGTQYF. CDR3 nucleotides: TGTGCCAGCAGTGAGGGGACAGCAGGGGGGACGCAGTATTTT.

V gene TRBV28 combines with J gene TRBJ2-3; a possible D gene is TRBD1 (7 bases). Trimming left V 5 bases short and J 5 bases short, with 23 bases between. Germline values: CDR1 MDHEN, CDR2 SYDVKM. The CDR3 is made up of 17 amino acids. CDR3 sequence (DNA): TGTGCCAGCAGTGACCCCAGGGGGGTGATTGTGAGAGATACGCAGTATTTT. It yields the protein CASSDPRGVIVRDTQYF.

This clonotype was seen more than once but under ten times. V is TRBV7-3 and J is TRBJ2-1; 13 positions agree with TRBD2. This CDR3 has 15 residues. CDR1 SGHTA and CDR2 FQGTGA come from the germline V gene. The trim removed 5 bases at V and 8 bases at J, leaving 6 bases unmatched. The CDR3 here is CASSKTSGGAHEQFF. Written as DNA, the CDR3 is TGTGCCAGCAGCAAAACTAGCGGGGGGGCCCATGAGCAGTTCTTC.

This clonotype has only one observation. This chain connects TRBV5-1 to TRBJ2-2, with D unresolved. The V end was cut by 9 bases, the J end by 0 bases, with 6 bases between. The germline CDR1 and CDR2 sequences are SGHRS and YFSETQ. CDR3 length equals 12 residues. Written as DNA, the CDR3 is TGCGCCACCACCCCGAACACCGGGGAGCTGTTTTTT. Its protein product is CATTPNTGELFF.

This clonotype was observed many times. In DNA form, the CDR3 reads TGCGCCAGCAGCCAAACCGATACCGGGGAGCTGTTTTTT. The encoded protein is CASSQTDTGELFF. The genes are TRBV4-1 and TRBJ2-2, with no clear D. This CDR3 spans 13 amino acids. Germline lookup yields CDR1 MGHRA and CDR2 YSYEKL. Trimming shortened V by 2 bases and J by 5 bases, and 6 bases separated the two germline ends.

This clonotype was seen ten or more times. CDR3 nucleotide sequence: TGTGCCAGCAGCCAAGATCTGAGACAGGGGAGCAGCGAGCAGTACTTC. Translated: CASSQDLRQGSSEQYF. The rearrangement joins TRBV3-1 to TRBJ2-7; 8 bases are shared with TRBD1. Germline values: CDR1 LGHDT, CDR2 YNNKEL (reference sequence). CDR3 length: 16 residues. Germline trimming cut 0 bases from V and 6 bases from J; bases unmatched to any gene: 10.

The chain uses TRBV6-6 and TRBJ2-3; 13 bases are a match to TRBD2. Trimming cost V 2 bases and J 5 bases; bases outside gene matches: 1. This CDR3 contains 15 residues. Germline V gives CDR1 MNHNY, CDR2 SVGAGI (reference sequence). The CDR3 nucleotides read TGTGCCAGCAGTTACCGGACTAGCGGGGGAGATACGCAGTATTTT. Translated, it gives CASSYRTSGGDTQYF.

V usage is TRBV5-4 and J usage is TRBJ2-7; the match to TRBD1 covers 8 bases. CDR1 is SGHNT and CDR2 is YYREEE in the germline V gene (reference sequence). The V gene end was trimmed by 0 bases and the J gene end by 2 bases; junction bases not matched to a gene: 7. The CDR3 runs to 16 residues. The CDR3 sequence is CASSLAGSGGAYEQYV. Here the CDR3 DNA reads TGTGCCAGCAGCTTGGCCGGGTCAGGGGGCGCCTACGAGCAGTACGTC.

There are many counts of this clonotype. Compared with germline, one end of the junction differs, possibly owing to a read error. The gene calls are TRBV5-1 and TRBJ2-1; D is uncertain. CDR3 length: 11 amino acids. CDR1 is SGHRS and CDR2 is YFSETQ in the germline V gene. The CDR3 coding sequence is TGTGCCAGCAGCTTGGGCAATGAGCAGTTCTTC. The encoded protein is CASSLGNEQFF.

The CDR3, as DNA: TGTGCCAGTACCGACAGGGGCTATGGCTACACCTTC. This gives the protein CASTDRGYGYTF. The chain combines TRBV6-1 with TRBJ1-2, with 8 bases lining up with TRBD1. The germline gives CDR1 MNHNS, CDR2 SASEGT. The CDR3 loop spans 12 amino acids. Losses at the gene ends were 9 bases for V and 4 bases for J; bases not matched to a gene: 4.

The V call is TRBV30, the J call TRBJ2-3, with D perhaps TRBD2 (6 bases). Trimming stripped 2 bases from V and 2 bases from J, with 14 bases between. Germline V CDR1 and CDR2: GTSNPN, SVGIG (reference sequence). CDR3 length: 15 amino acids. The CDR3: CAWSPSRGPTDTQYF. Here the CDR3 DNA reads TGTGCCTGGAGTCCCTCGCGGGGTCCCACAGATACGCAGTATTTT.

In its sample, this clonotype was seen a few times. The chain couples TRBV20-1 to TRBJ2-1, with D maybe TRBD2 (6 bases). The V gene lost 0 bases and the J gene lost 0 bases, with 12 bases spanning the gap. The CDR3 has 16 residues. CDR1 is DFQATT and CDR2 is SNEGSKA in the germline V gene (reference sequence). CDR3 coding DNA: TGCAGTGCTAGAGATTTGGCCGGGAGCTCCTACAATGAGCAGTTCTTC. Translation: CSARDLAGSSYNEQFF.

This clonotype was detected a few times. V is TRBV7-2 and J is TRBJ2-3; the D is unclear. CDR1 is SGHTA, CDR2 FQGNSA, per germline. The CDR3 consists of 14 residues. Trimming cost V 1 base and J 4 bases, with 9 bases left between them. Here the CDR3 reads CASSLGVLADTQYF. CDR3 in DNA: TGTGCCAGCAGCTTAGGAGTATTAGCAGATACGCAGTATTTT.

The rearrangement joins TRBV24-1 to TRBJ1-5; D possibly corresponds to TRBD1 (5 bases). Trimming stripped 4 bases from V and 2 bases from J, with 5 bases between. CDR3 length equals 13 residues. CDR1 and CDR2 (germline): KGHDR, SFDVKD. For the CDR3, the DNA is TGTGCCACCAGTGAGGGGGGCAATCAGCCCCAGCATTTT. As protein: CATSEGGNQPQHF.

This clonotype was seen only a few times. This chain links TRBV7-3 with TRBJ2-3; 8 bases match TRBD1. CDR3 length equals 15 residues. Trimming at V came to 5 bases and at J to 0 bases, leaving 4 bases not matched to a gene. CDR1 SGHTA and CDR2 FQGTGA come from the germline V gene. CDR3 loop: CASSMTGVSTDTQYF. The CDR3 DNA reads TGTGCCAGCAGCATGACAGGGGTTAGCACAGATACGCAGTATTTT.

This clonotype was seen a few times. The chain joins TRBV6-6 to TRBJ2-2; 8 bases are shared with TRBD1. With 6 bases clipped from V and 3 bases from J, the junction kept 12 bases outside the gene matches. Looked up from germline, CDR1 is MNHNY and CDR2 is SVGAGI (reference sequence). CDR3 length: 17 residues. The CDR3 loop is CASSPALRGRDTGELFF. The DNA for the CDR3 is TGTGCCAGCAGCCCTGCCCTCAGGGGGCGAGACACCGGGGAGCTGTTTTTT.

This clonotype appeared a few times. The rearrangement uses TRBV4-2 and TRBJ1-4; 9 nucleotides match TRBD1. This CDR3 contains 15 residues. In germline, CDR1 is LGHNA, CDR2 YNFKEQ. V shed 3 bases and J 7 bases; nucleotides not matched to a gene: 6. The CDR3 sequence is CASSQKQGASEKLFF. The CDR3 nucleotides read TGTGCCAGCAGCCAGAAACAGGGGGCGAGTGAAAAACTGTTTTTT.

The chain recombines TRBV5-1 with TRBJ2-2; unclear D gene. In germline, CDR1 is SGHRS, CDR2 YFSETQ. The germline V and J ends were trimmed by 4 bases and 4 bases, with 5 bases remaining between them. The CDR3 consists of 12 residues. DNA of the CDR3: TGCGCCAGCAGCCAATTCACCGGGGAGCTGTTTTTT. Amino acids: CASSQFTGELFF.

This clonotype was counted a few times. CDR3 loop: CASSPDREKLFF. For the CDR3, the DNA is TGTGCCAGCAGCCCGGACCGAGAAAAACTGTTTTTT. The chain couples TRBV4-2 to TRBJ1-4; D is unresolved. The CDR3 has 12 amino acids. The V gene lost 4 bases and the J gene lost 8 bases, with 8 bases spanning the gap. Germline V CDR1 and CDR2: LGHNA, YNFKEQ.

This clonotype was seen only a few times. The chain uses TRBV20-1 and TRBJ1-1; D remains ambiguous. CDR1 is DFQATT and CDR2 is SNEGSKA in the germline V gene (reference sequence). Trimming stripped 2 bases from V and 1 base from J, with 11 bases between. This CDR3 contains 14 residues. This chain's CDR3 is CSARSATENTEAFF. The CDR3 DNA sequence: TGCAGTGCTAGAAGTGCGACCGAGAACACTGAAGCTTTCTTT.

This chain uses TRBV7-8 with TRBJ2-1, with D tentatively TRBD2 (7 bases). Germline V gives CDR1 SGHVS, CDR2 FQNEAQ. V was clipped by 3 bases and J by 9 bases, with 15 bases between them. This CDR3 is built from 14 residues. CDR3 in DNA: TGTGCCAGCAGCTTGGGGGGGCTTTCGGGTGAGCAGTTCTTC. Translating it yields CASSLGGLSGEQFF.

The rearrangement links TRBV11-2 to TRBJ2-5; 7 bases are a match to TRBD1. The CDR3 is made up of 15 amino acids. The germline gives CDR1 SGHAT, CDR2 FQNNGV. V shed 4 bases and J 2 bases; nucleotides not matched to a gene: 7. The CDR3 protein is CASSSIRGRQETQYF. CDR3 nucleotide sequence: TGTGCCAGCAGCTCGATTAGGGGGCGACAAGAGACCCAGTACTTC.

The V gene is TRBV6-2 or TRBV6-3, the J gene TRBJ1-1, with 9 positions matching TRBD1. The CDR3 sequence is 16 residues long. CDR1 is MNHEY and CDR2 is SVGEGT in the germline V gene. Trimming removed 6 bases from V and 4 bases from J; junction bases left unmatched: 12. CDR3 coding DNA: TGTGCCAGCAGCTCGGGACAGGGAATCAGAAGCACTGAAGCTTTCTTT. Amino acids: CASSSGQGIRSTEAFF.

This chain joins TRBV7-2 and TRBJ2-3; 8 bases are a match to TRBD2. Germline V gives CDR1 SGHTA, CDR2 FQGNSA. J gave up 4 bases and V 4 bases, and 10 bases lay outside the gene matches. The length of the CDR3 is 16 residues. In nucleotides, the CDR3 is TGTGCCAGCAGCTGGGCCGGAGCGGGGGCGGCAGATACGCAGTATTTT. Protein: CASSWAGAGAADTQYF.

This clonotype has more than one count but fewer than ten. This chain joins TRBV3-1 and TRBJ1-2, with TRBD1 matching over 10 bases. Per germline, CDR1 LGHDT and CDR2 YNNKEL (reference sequence). The CDR3 consists of 14 residues. Germline trimming cut 3 bases from V and 7 bases from J; bases unmatched to any gene: 5. The CDR3 nucleotides read TGTGCCAGCAGCCATGGGGACAGGGGTTCTGGCTACACCTTC. As protein: CASSHGDRGSGYTF.

This clonotype came up a few times. This sequence joins TRBV2 and TRBJ2-7; 7 bases agree with TRBD1. In germline, CDR1 is SNHLY, CDR2 FYNNEI. The CDR3 spans 14 residues. V dropped 4 bases and J dropped 3; count of bases not matched to a gene: 6. This CDR3 is CASSGDSLLYEQYF. CDR3 in DNA: TGTGCCAGCAGTGGGGACAGTCTTCTCTACGAGCAGTACTTC.

This clonotype has just a few counts. V usage is TRBV12-3 or TRBV12-4 and J usage is TRBJ2-3; D is perhaps TRBD2 (7 bases). The CDR3 runs 15 residues. With 7 bases removed from V and 7 bases from J, the gap between germline ends came to 21 bases. The CDR3 region is CASTASRGGLNTQYF. CDR3 sequence (DNA): TGTGCCAGCACCGCCTCGAGGGGGGGCCTAAATACGCAGTATTTT.